This T cell receptor beta chain came from a study of response to subunit inactivated influenza vaccine. TCRdb recomputed calls from the RT-PCR reads with MiXCR, one row per CDR3 protein. The sample holds over 650,000 distinct CDR3 sequences, about 18% seen once. The CDR3 has 15 residues. With 5 bases removed from V and 4 bases from J, the gap between germline ends came to 15 bases. Germline V gene sequence: CDR1 SGHAT, CDR2 FQNNGV. The chain links TRBV11-2 to TRBJ1-3; tentatively, D is TRBD1 (6 bases). This clonotype was sampled from a man aged 50 to 59 who received an inactivated influenza vaccine. The sample in question was PBMCs from blood, obtained 5 days after vaccination. This CDR3 reads CASSPGPQGGNTIYF. The DNA for the CDR3 is TGTGCCAGCAGCCCAGGGCCCCAGGGGGGAAACACCATATATTTT.